The 28 T cell receptor beta chains given below trace back to one sample, sequenced in a study of early T cells in non-severe SARS-CoV-2 infection (dated by TCRdb to the early 2020s). Receptors were amplified or captured by 5' RACE. Sequencer: NextSeq 500. TCRdb ran its own pipeline on the public reads, namely fastp trimming at Q25 and MiXCR clone calling, and kept in-frame beta chains. All rows with the same CDR3 protein become a single entry with the most common DNA and genes. The sample data list just under 65,000 distinct CDR3 sequences, and 8% to 9% of these were observed just once. The top ten clones comprise over 10% of the sample. This specimen was whole blood, taken at baseline. The source of these receptors is an adult who was a healthcare worker with PCR-confirmed SARS-CoV-2 infection or an uninfected control (not recorded which).

V is TRBV12-3 or TRBV12-4 and J is TRBJ1-2; D call uncertain. This CDR3 is 15 amino acids long. Trimming removed 2 bases from V and 3 bases from J, with 13 bases in between. The CDR3 loop reads CASSLRRAWDYGYTF. The CDR3 region has the DNA TGTGCCAGCAGTTTACGCCGGGCTTGGGACTATGGCTACACCTTC.

This clonotype was seen at least ten times. The chain is built from TRBV5-1 and TRBJ2-7, with D perhaps being TRBD1 or TRBD2 (5 bases each). This CDR3 region has 15 residues. V lost 0 bases, J lost 4 bases, and 14 bases lay in between. Germline lookup yields CDR1 SGHRS and CDR2 YFSETQ. DNA for the CDR3: TGCGCCAGCAGCTTGGATGCCGGGACCAGGTACGAGCAGTACTTC. Encoded protein: CASSLDAGTRYEQYF.

The table lists this clonotype with many counts. The V call is TRBV29-1, the J call TRBJ2-3; D call uncertain. CDR1 and CDR2 (germline): SQVTM, ANQGSEA. V lost 4 bases and J 0 bases, leaving 5 bases between the germline ends. This CDR3 has 12 amino acids. The CDR3, as DNA: TGCAGCGTTGTACAGAGCACAGATACGCAGTATTTT. Its translation is CSVVQSTDTQYF.

The table lists this clonotype with many counts. This rearrangement joins TRBV25-1 to TRBJ2-7, with D tentatively TRBD2 (6 bases). The V and J ends lost 6 bases and 5 bases respectively, with 17 bases between them. Germline V gene lookup returns CDR1 MGHDK and CDR2 SYGVNS. The CDR3 runs 14 residues. The CDR3 nucleotides are TGTGCCAGCAGCTTGCGGGAAGAGTCGGACGAGCAGTACTTC. Translation: CASSLREESDEQYF.

This clonotype showed up just a few times. The chain employs TRBV5-6 and TRBJ2-3, with 10 nucleotides matching TRBD1. With V trimmed by 3 bases and J by 3 bases, 13 bases remained unmatched. The length of the CDR3 is 18 residues. CDR1 is SGHDT, CDR2 YYEEEE, per germline. The CDR3 is CASSWGTGAYLVTDTQYF. The CDR3, as DNA: TGTGCCAGCAGCTGGGGGACAGGGGCCTATTTGGTGACAGATACGCAGTATTTT.

This clonotype has ten or more counts. J is TRBJ2-5 and V is TRBV18; D is undetermined. Germline V lookup: CDR1 KGHSH, CDR2 LQKENI. V shed 3 bases and J shed 3 bases, with 8 bases lying between them. This CDR3 comprises 13 residues. CDR3 bases: TGTGCCAGCTCACCCCCGATAGAAGAGACCCAGTACTTC. Protein: CASSPPIEETQYF. The full variable domain, with the rest looked up from reference TRBV18 and TRBJ2-5, is NAGVMQNPRHLVRRRGQEARLRCSPMKGHSHVYWYRQLPEEGLKFMVYLQKENIIDESGMPKERFSAEFPKEGPSILRIQQVVRGDSAAYFCASSPPIEETQYFGPGTRLLVL.

This clonotype was counted ten times or more. This chain uses TRBV10-3 with TRBJ1-1, with TRBD1 matching 8 bases. Trimming at V came to 6 bases and at J to 8 bases, leaving 5 bases not matched to a gene. The CDR3 is 12 residues long. Germline V CDR1 and CDR2: ENHRY, SYGVKD. CDR3 nucleotide sequence: TGTGCCATCAGCCCGGACAGGGAAGAAGCTTTCTTT. Its protein is CAISPDREEAFF.

This clonotype has a handful of counts. The V and J genes are TRBV6-6 and TRBJ1-5, with 8 positions matching TRBD1. This CDR3 is 15 amino acids long. J lost 3 bases, V lost 6 bases, and 7 bases had no gene match. Germline CDR1 is MNHNY and CDR2 is SVGAGI (reference sequence). CDR3 sequence reads: CASSPLTGDNQPQHF. The CDR3 bases are TGTGCCAGCAGCCCTTTGACAGGGGACAATCAGCCCCAGCATTTT.

This clonotype appeared many times. The chain employs TRBV5-1 and TRBJ1-2; no definite D call. The CDR3 extends over 12 amino acids. Trimming pared 0 bases from V and 8 bases from J, leaving 8 bases between. Germline CDR1 reads SGHRS; CDR2 reads YFSETQ. CDR3 amino acids: CASSLDADGYTF. Written as DNA, the CDR3 is TGCGCCAGCAGCTTGGATGCAGACGGCTACACCTTC.

This clonotype was counted many times. The chain combines TRBV7-2 with TRBJ2-5; D gene uncertain. Germline V lookup: CDR1 SGHTA, CDR2 FQGNSA. This CDR3 contains 13 residues. Trimming took 5 bases from V and 1 from J, leaving 8 bases between them. CDR3 sequence (DNA): TGTGCCAGCAGCCCTCCCGGCCAAGAGACCCAGTACTTC. It yields the protein CASSPPGQETQYF.

The V gene is TRBV7-9, the J gene TRBJ2-1, with 9 bases lining up with TRBD2. From germline, CDR1 is SEHNR and CDR2 FQNEAQ (reference sequence). The CDR3 contains 17 residues. Trimming cost V 4 bases and J 7 bases; bases outside gene matches: 14. In DNA, the CDR3 is TGTGCCAGCAGCTCCTCCTTGGTAGCGGGAGTTCGAAATGAGCAGTTCTTC. This translates into CASSSSLVAGVRNEQFF.

This clonotype was counted at least ten times. The chain combines TRBV12-3 or TRBV12-4 with TRBJ2-4; either TRBD1 or TRBD2 may fit D (6 bases each). This CDR3 region has 14 residues. V lost 5 bases, J lost 10 bases, and 18 bases lay in between. DNA for the CDR3: TGTGCCAGCAGTGGAAGGGGGGTTACAGGGATTCAGTACTTC. It yields the protein CASSGRGVTGIQYF.

This clonotype was counted at least ten times. The J gene is TRBJ1-1, the V gene TRBV4-1; D ambiguous. V was trimmed by 0 bases and J by 4 bases, leaving 12 bases between them. The CDR3 is 15 residues long. Germline V gives CDR1 MGHRA, CDR2 YSYEKL. The CDR3 DNA reads as TGCGCCAGCAGCCAAGAGCTGCAGCAGGTCACTGAAGCTTTCTTT. This sequence encodes CASSQELQQVTEAFF.

The genes are TRBV3-1 and TRBJ2-3; D perhaps matches TRBD1 (6 bases). V gave up 4 bases and J gave up 7 bases, with 12 bases separating them. The CDR3 spans 13 residues. Per the germline V gene, CDR1 is LGHDT and CDR2 is YNNKEL (reference sequence). In DNA, the CDR3 is TGTGCCAGCAGCCGGGCTACAGGGCATACGCAGTATTTT. This codes for CASSRATGHTQYF.

The table lists this clonotype with a few counts. The chain is built from TRBV28 and TRBJ2-7, with a weak D call TRBD1 (6 bases). This CDR3 spans 13 amino acids. Germline V gene sequence: CDR1 MDHEN, CDR2 SYDVKM. V dropped 3 bases and J dropped 6 bases, with 12 bases sitting between them. As DNA, the CDR3 is TGTGCCAGCAGTTTGGTGGGCAGGGGCGAGCAGTACTTC. Its translation is CASSLVGRGEQYF.

This clonotype showed up many times. V and J are TRBV5-1 and TRBJ2-7, with 13 nucleotides matching TRBD2. Germline CDR1 is SGHRS and CDR2 is YFSETQ. With 3 bases clipped from V and 5 bases from J, the junction kept 5 bases outside the gene matches. The CDR3 has 15 residues. The CDR3 bases are TGCGCCAGCAGCTCACGACTAGCGGGAGGCCACGAGCAGTACTTC. Protein sequence: CASSSRLAGGHEQYF.

This clonotype was counted many times. The V call is TRBV29-1, the J call TRBJ2-1; 10 nucleotides line up with TRBD2. The CDR3 contains 16 residues. Unmatched junction bases numbered 5, after V lost 3 bases and J lost 0 bases. Germline lookup yields CDR1 SQVTM and CDR2 ANQGSEA. Here the CDR3 reads CSVDTASGSSYNEQFF. In DNA, the CDR3 is TGCAGCGTTGATACGGCTAGCGGGAGCTCCTACAATGAGCAGTTCTTC.

The table lists this clonotype with many counts. V and J are TRBV5-5 and TRBJ1-1, with a weak D call TRBD1 (5 bases). Between the trimmed V and J ends, which lost 4 bases and 4 bases, there was a span of 17 bases. This CDR3 comprises 15 residues. Germline CDR1 is SGHKS and CDR2 is YYEKEE (reference sequence). The CDR3: CASSPLWGSSTEAFF. The CDR3 DNA reads TGTGCCAGCAGCCCCCTATGGGGGTCGAGCACTGAAGCTTTCTTT.

This clonotype is medium-sized. This chain connects TRBV30 to TRBJ2-2; D ambiguous. Looked up from germline, CDR1 is GTSNPN and CDR2 is SVGIG (reference sequence). The CDR3 loop spans 15 amino acids. The V end lost 0 bases, the J end lost 0 bases, and 8 bases lay between the germline ends. CDR3 sequence (DNA): TGTGCCTGGAGTGTATCCAGCGCGAACACCGGGGAGCTGTTTTTT. Translation gives CAWSVSSANTGELFF.

In its sample, this clonotype was seen a few times. This chain links TRBV24-1 with TRBJ2-5, with D tentatively TRBD1 or TRBD2 (7 bases each). The CDR3 is made up of 15 amino acids. The V end lost 4 bases, the J end lost 7 bases, and 18 bases lay between the germline ends. Germline CDR1 reads KGHDR; CDR2 reads SFDVKD. The CDR3, as DNA: TGTGCCACCAGTGAGACTCAGGGGGGGCAACGGACCCAGTACTTC. It yields the protein CATSETQGGQRTQYF.

This clonotype appeared a few times. The rearrangement joins TRBV7-9 to TRBJ2-2; D possibly matches TRBD1 or TRBD2 (5 bases each). Germline V lookup: CDR1 SEHNR, CDR2 FQNEAQ (reference sequence). CDR3 length equals 17 residues. Trimming stripped 11 bases from V and 2 bases from J, with 24 bases between. In DNA form, the CDR3 reads TGTGCCGTACATCGGGCAGGGAGCACCTTAAACACCGGGGAGCTGTTTTTT. Translation: CAVHRAGSTLNTGELFF.

The table lists this clonotype with many counts. The chain carries TRBV7-9 and TRBJ1-1; D is uncertain. The germline gives CDR1 SEHNR, CDR2 FQNEAQ (reference sequence). The CDR3 runs 14 residues. V lost 0 bases and J 3 bases, leaving 8 bases between the germline ends. Here the CDR3 reads CASSLAGIDTEAFF. The CDR3 nucleotides read TGTGCCAGCAGCTTAGCGGGGATTGACACTGAAGCTTTCTTT. Full variable domain (remainder filled in from reference TRBV7-9 and TRBJ1-1): DTGVSQNPRHKITKRGQNVTFRCDPISEHNRLYWYRQTLGQGPEFLTYFQNEAQLEKSRLLSDRFSAERPKGSFSTLEIQRTEQGDSAMYLCASSLAGIDTEAFFGQGTRLTVV.

The genes are TRBV18 and TRBJ2-7, with a possible D match to TRBD2 (6 bases). Looked up from germline, CDR1 is KGHSH and CDR2 is LQKENI. The CDR3 spans 14 residues. V was trimmed by 2 bases and J by 2 bases, leaving 10 bases between them. CDR3 protein: CASSPKAGPYEQYF. As DNA, the CDR3 is TGTGCCAGCTCACCAAAAGCGGGTCCCTACGAGCAGTACTTC.

This clonotype was detected ten times or more. J is TRBJ2-3 and V is TRBV5-4; D tentatively reads TRBD1 or TRBD2 (6 bases each). V lost 2 bases and J lost 4, with 14 bases in between. The CDR3 totals 15 residues. Germline CDR1 is SGHNT and CDR2 is YYREEE (reference sequence). The CDR3 region is CASSLTGGYADTQYF. The CDR3 bases are TGTGCCAGCAGCTTAACCGGGGGCTATGCAGATACGCAGTATTTT. Complete variable domain (other parts from reference TRBV5-4 and TRBJ2-3): ETGVTQSPTHLIKTRGQQVTLRCSSQSGHNTVSWYQQALGQGPQFIFQYYREEENGRGNFPPRFSGLQFPNYSSELNVNALELDDSALYLCASSLTGGYADTQYFGPGTRLTVL.

This clonotype was detected only a few times. As DNA, the CDR3 is TGCGCCAGCAGCCCAGGGACAGGGAAGGGCGGCTACACCTTC. Protein product: CASSPGTGKGGYTF. The V call is TRBV5-1, the J call TRBJ1-2; the match to TRBD1 covers 9 bases. With V trimmed by 4 bases and J by 8 bases, 9 bases remained unmatched. Germline V gene data show CDR1 as SGHRS and CDR2 as YFSETQ. CDR3 length: 14 amino acids.

The chain links TRBV5-8 to TRBJ1-5, with a weak D call TRBD1 (6 bases). CDR3 size: 14 residues. In germline, CDR1 is SGHTS, CDR2 YDEGEE. Trimming took off 4 bases at V and 6 bases at J, with 14 bases between the two ends. The CDR3 protein is CASSRGGPRQPQHF. The CDR3 nucleotides read TGTGCCAGCAGCCGAGGGGGGCCACGTCAGCCCCAGCATTTT.

This clonotype came up a few times. The chain combines TRBV6-1 with TRBJ2-1, with no clear D. Trimming left V 8 bases short and J 3 bases short, with 20 bases between. The CDR3 is made up of 16 amino acids. Per the germline V gene, CDR1 is MNHNS and CDR2 is SASEGT. The CDR3: CASLDPGRFVYNEQFF. In DNA, the CDR3 is TGTGCCAGCCTTGATCCTGGACGATTCGTCTACAATGAGCAGTTCTTC.

This rearrangement joins TRBV18 to TRBJ1-1; D perhaps matches TRBD1 (5 bases). Per the germline V gene, CDR1 is KGHSH and CDR2 is LQKENI. The germline V and J ends were trimmed by 6 bases and 6 bases, with 17 bases remaining between them. The CDR3 has 14 residues. The CDR3 DNA reads as TGTGCCAGCTCGCCTACCAGGGTTTCGGCTGAAGCTTTCTTT. Translation gives CASSPTRVSAEAFF.